Shown below are 21 T cell receptor beta chains from a single sample sequenced in a study of OX40 agonist ivuxolimab in advanced cancers. Sequenced by immunoSEQ multiplex PCR; TCRdb stores in-frame clones only, minus some. The sample has over 90,000 clones; 85% to 90% are singletons. This sample comprised CD4+ or CD8+ T cells sorted from blood, obtained in a trial of the OX40 agonist ivuxolimab. These receptor sequences come from an adult with an advanced solid tumor such as melanoma, head and neck, liver or kidney cancer.

CDR3 nucleotides: TGTGCCAGCAGTGACCCGGGCCGGACACAGAATGAGCAGTTCTTC. Translating gives CASSDPGRTQNEQFF. The chain carries TRBV6-1 and TRBJ2-1; the D gene is possibly TRBD1 (5 bases). The germline V and J ends were trimmed by 3 bases and 7 bases, with 16 bases remaining between them. CDR1 MNHNS and CDR2 SASEGT come from the germline V gene. This CDR3 has 15 residues.

This chain connects TRBV5-4 to TRBJ2-4; 8 bases agree with TRBD1. CDR3 length: 14 amino acids. V lost 3 bases, J lost 4 bases, and 3 bases stayed unmatched. Germline CDR1 and CDR2: SGHNT and YYREEE (reference sequence). The CDR3 DNA reads TGTGCCAGCAGCTCGAGACAGGGGAAAAACATTCAGTACTTC. Translated: CASSSRQGKNIQYF.

This clone was seen only a few times. This chain connects TRBV7-2 to TRBJ2-1; 9 bases are a match to TRBD2. Germline V gene sequence: CDR1 SGHTA, CDR2 FQGNSA. V was pared by 1 base and J by 0 bases, with 4 bases of the junction left unmatched. CDR3 length: 17 amino acids. The CDR3 region is CASSLGRREGSYNEQFF. CDR3 sequence (DNA): TGTGCCAGCAGCTTAGGGAGGCGGGAGGGCTCCTACAATGAGCAGTTCTTC.

The J gene is TRBJ1-4, the V gene TRBV14; D is unclear. Germline V gene sequence: CDR1 SGHDN, CDR2 FVKESK. The V gene lost 1 base and the J gene lost 8 bases, with 8 bases spanning the gap. There are 13 residues in the CDR3. The CDR3, as DNA: TGTGCCAGCAGCCAAGGTACCAAGGAAAAACTGTTTTTT. Translation: CASSQGTKEKLFF.

The rearrangement links TRBV6-1 to TRBJ2-2; D unclear. Trimming stripped 7 bases from V and 2 bases from J, with 11 bases between. CDR3 length equals 14 residues. Germline values: CDR1 MNHNS, CDR2 SASEGT. DNA of the CDR3: TGTGCCAGCAAACCACGGCGTAACACCGGGGAGCTGTTTTTT. It codes for CASKPRRNTGELFF.

This clone is a singleton in its sample. V usage is TRBV7-6 and J usage is TRBJ2-4; no clear D gene. The CDR3 consists of 14 residues. V dropped 5 bases and J dropped 9 bases, with 17 bases sitting between them. Per germline, CDR1 SGHVS and CDR2 FNYEAQ. The CDR3: CASSLRATETIQYF. The CDR3 nucleotides read TGTGCCAGCAGCCTCCGGGCGACGGAAACCATTCAGTACTTC.

Remarks on this clone: One end of the junction varies from germline; a read error may be responsible. The CDR3 sequence: CASSSRKGTVF. The CDR3 DNA reads as TGTGCCAGCAGCTCACGGAAGGGAACTGTGTTT. V usage is TRBV11-2 and J usage is TRBJ1-1; D ambiguous. CDR1 SGHAT and CDR2 FQNNGV come from the germline V gene. The CDR3 totals 11 residues.

The CDR3: CAWTSGGAGTQYF. For the CDR3, the DNA is TGTGCCTGGACTAGCGGGGGGGCAGGGACCCAGTACTTC. The chain links TRBV30 to TRBJ2-5; 12 nucleotides agree with TRBD2. Looked up from germline, CDR1 is GTSNPN and CDR2 is SVGIG (reference sequence). This CDR3 is 13 amino acids long. V trimming: 4 bases; J trimming: 7 bases; junction bases outside the gene matches: 4.

V usage is TRBV18 and J usage is TRBJ2-5; TRBD1 is a possible D gene (6 bases). Deletions cut 1 base from V and 4 bases from J, with 19 bases between. The V gene's germline CDR1 is KGHSH and CDR2 LQKENI. This CDR3 is 17 amino acids long. CDR3 coding DNA: TGTGCCAGCTCACCACTAGCTGGGGGCGGAAGCGGAGAGACCCAGTACTTC. Translating it yields CASSPLAGGGSGETQYF.

The J gene is TRBJ2-1, the V gene TRBV11-2; D perhaps matches TRBD2 (6 bases). Looked up from germline, CDR1 is SGHAT and CDR2 is FQNNGV. The length of the CDR3 is 15 residues. Trimming stripped 5 bases from V and 5 bases from J, with 16 bases between. CDR3 sequence reads: CASSPPTLAHNEQFF. The CDR3 nucleotides read TGTGCCAGCAGCCCCCCGACCCTAGCGCACAATGAGCAGTTCTTC.

V and J are TRBV7-9 and TRBJ2-7; TRBD2 aligns across 8 bases. The CDR3 extends over 14 amino acids. Germline CDR1 is SEHNR and CDR2 is FQNEAQ (reference sequence). J gave up 4 bases and V 3 bases, and 5 bases lay outside the gene matches. The CDR3 spells CASSFGRVGYEQYF. CDR3 DNA: TGTGCCAGCAGCTTCGGGAGGGTGGGGTACGAGCAGTACTTC.

V and J are TRBV30 and TRBJ1-6; no clear D. This CDR3 has 11 amino acids. With 3 bases removed from V and 9 bases from J, the gap between germline ends came to 6 bases. CDR1 is GTSNPN and CDR2 is SVGIG in the germline V gene (reference sequence). The CDR3 DNA reads TGTGCCTGGAGGACTGGTTCACCCCTCCACTTT. Its protein product is CAWRTGSPLHF.

The gene calls are TRBV11-3 and TRBJ2-5, with 7 bases that match TRBD1. The germline V gene encodes CDR1 SGHNT and CDR2 YENEEA. This CDR3 contains 15 residues. After removal of 2 bases from V and 4 bases from J, the junction contained 7 bases not matched to a gene. The CDR3 DNA reads as TGTGCCAGCAGCTTAAGACCGGGACAGTCAGAGACCCAGTACTTC. This translates into CASSLRPGQSETQYF.

The chain links TRBV6-5 to TRBJ2-1, with 9 bases identical to TRBD2. This CDR3 has 16 amino acids. Germline trimming cut 0 bases from V and 2 bases from J; bases unmatched to any gene: 2. CDR1 is MNHEY and CDR2 is SVGAGI in the germline V gene. CDR3 sequence: CASSYSGGGAYNEQFF. The CDR3, as DNA: TGTGCCAGCAGTTACTCCGGCGGGGGGGCCTACAATGAGCAGTTCTTC.

The chain combines TRBV19 with TRBJ1-3; the D is unclear. The ends were cut back, 0 bases at V and 7 bases at J, with 4 bases in the middle. Germline-derived CDR1 and CDR2 are LNHDA and SQIVND (reference sequence). This CDR3 has 12 amino acids. The CDR3 bases are TGTGCCAGTAGTATAGATGGTAACACCATATATTTT. It is translated as CASSIDGNTIYF.

This rearrangement joins TRBV27 to TRBJ1-6; TRBD1 matches at 8 bases. The CDR3 is 14 amino acids. Trimming at V came to 4 bases and at J to 8 bases, leaving 4 bases not matched to a gene. The V gene's germline CDR1 is MNHEY and CDR2 SMNVEV (reference sequence). CDR3 coding DNA: TGTGCCAGCAGTTCCAGGGGGCGGGATTCACCCCTCCACTTT. It codes for CASSSRGRDSPLHF.

As concerns this clone: Other DNA sequences in this specimen translate into the identical CDR3. The genes are TRBV30 and TRBJ1-5; no clear D. The V and J ends lost 2 bases and 7 bases respectively, with 12 bases between them. The germline V gene has CDR1 GTSNPN and CDR2 SVGIG (reference sequence). This CDR3 comprises 13 residues. Here the CDR3 reads CAWSPDSNQPQHF. CDR3 DNA: TGTGCCTGGAGTCCTGATTCGAACCAGCCCCAGCATTTT.

The chain combines TRBV27 with TRBJ2-1; tentatively, D is TRBD2 (5 bases). V lost 6 bases and J lost 0, with 12 bases in between. Germline values: CDR1 MNHEY, CDR2 SMNVEV (reference sequence). The CDR3 sequence is 15 residues long. CDR3 bases: TGTGCCAGCAGCAGCCCGGCGGGCTCCTACAATGAGCAGTTCTTC. Residues: CASSSPAGSYNEQFF.

The CDR3 sequence: CASSYQGSSNTGELFF. The CDR3 DNA sequence: TGTGCCAGCAGTTATCAAGGAAGTTCCAACACCGGGGAGCTGTTTTTT. The chain has TRBV6-5 and TRBJ2-2; D not resolved. V lost 3 bases and J lost 2, with 13 bases in between. The CDR3 is 16 amino acids. CDR1 and CDR2 from the germline V gene are MNHEY and SVGAGI.

This rearrangement joins TRBV5-1 to TRBJ1-4; possibly TRBD1 for D (6 bases). The length of the CDR3 is 11 residues. V dropped 10 bases and J dropped 17 bases, with 21 bases sitting between them. The germline V gene has CDR1 SGHRS and CDR2 YFSETQ. The CDR3 nucleotides are TGCGCCTTCCTGGGGGGGCCGAGCGCATTTTTT. Its protein product is CAFLGGPSAFF.

The chain couples TRBV30 to TRBJ1-1; 8 bases fit TRBD1. Germline V lookup: CDR1 GTSNPN, CDR2 SVGIG (reference sequence). This CDR3 region has 15 residues. Trimming cost V 0 bases and J 5 bases; bases outside gene matches: 8. In DNA, the CDR3 is TGTGCCTGGAGTGTACTAGGACAGGGAAAGACTGAAGCTTTCTTT. Translating it yields CAWSVLGQGKTEAFF.